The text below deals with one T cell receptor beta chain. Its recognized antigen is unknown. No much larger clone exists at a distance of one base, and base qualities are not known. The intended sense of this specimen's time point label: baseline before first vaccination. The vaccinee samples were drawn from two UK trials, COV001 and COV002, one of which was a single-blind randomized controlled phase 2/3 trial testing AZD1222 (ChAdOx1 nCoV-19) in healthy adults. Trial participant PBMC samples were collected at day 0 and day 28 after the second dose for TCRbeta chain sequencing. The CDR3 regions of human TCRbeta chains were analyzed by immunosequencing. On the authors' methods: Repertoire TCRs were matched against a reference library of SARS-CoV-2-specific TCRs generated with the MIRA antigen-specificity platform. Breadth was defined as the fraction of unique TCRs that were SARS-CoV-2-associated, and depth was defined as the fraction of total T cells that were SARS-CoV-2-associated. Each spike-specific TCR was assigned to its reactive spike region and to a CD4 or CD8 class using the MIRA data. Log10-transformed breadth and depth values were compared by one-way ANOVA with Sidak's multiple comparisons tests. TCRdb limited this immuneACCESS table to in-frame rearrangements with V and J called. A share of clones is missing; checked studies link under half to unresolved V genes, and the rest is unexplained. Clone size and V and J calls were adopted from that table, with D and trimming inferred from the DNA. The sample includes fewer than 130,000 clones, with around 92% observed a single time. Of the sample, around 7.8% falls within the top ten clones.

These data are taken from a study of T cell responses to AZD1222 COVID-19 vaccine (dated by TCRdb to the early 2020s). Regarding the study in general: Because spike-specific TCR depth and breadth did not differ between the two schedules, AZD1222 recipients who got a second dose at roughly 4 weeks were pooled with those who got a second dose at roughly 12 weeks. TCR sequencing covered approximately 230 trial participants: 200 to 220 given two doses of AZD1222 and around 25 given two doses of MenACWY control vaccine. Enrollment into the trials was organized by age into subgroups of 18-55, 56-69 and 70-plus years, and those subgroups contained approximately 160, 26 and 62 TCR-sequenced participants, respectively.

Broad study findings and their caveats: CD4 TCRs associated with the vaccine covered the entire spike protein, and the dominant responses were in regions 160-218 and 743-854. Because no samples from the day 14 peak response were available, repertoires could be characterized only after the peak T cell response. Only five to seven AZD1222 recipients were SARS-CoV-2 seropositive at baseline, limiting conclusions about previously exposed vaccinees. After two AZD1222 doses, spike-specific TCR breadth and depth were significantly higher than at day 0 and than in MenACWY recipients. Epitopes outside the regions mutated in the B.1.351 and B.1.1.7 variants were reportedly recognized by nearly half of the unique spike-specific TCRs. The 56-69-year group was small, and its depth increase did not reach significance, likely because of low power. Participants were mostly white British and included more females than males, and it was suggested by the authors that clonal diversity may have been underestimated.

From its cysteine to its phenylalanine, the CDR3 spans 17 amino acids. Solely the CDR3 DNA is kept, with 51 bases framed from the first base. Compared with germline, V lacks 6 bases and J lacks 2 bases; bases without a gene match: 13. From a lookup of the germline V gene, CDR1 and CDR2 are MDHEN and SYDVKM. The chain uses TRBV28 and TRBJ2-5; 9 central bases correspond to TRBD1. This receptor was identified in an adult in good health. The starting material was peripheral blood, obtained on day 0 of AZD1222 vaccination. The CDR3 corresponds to CASRSLTGGGRQETQYF. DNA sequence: TGTGCCAGCAGATCCCTTACAGGGGGCGGACGACAAGAGACCCAGTACTTC.